Below are 14 T cell receptor beta chains sequenced from a single sample in a study of T cells after yellow fever vaccination. One entry per CDR3 protein, called by TCRdb with MiXCR from the 5' RACE reads. The sample holds about 120,000 distinct CDR3 sequences, approximately 7.1% seen once. The source material was CD4+ T cells sorted from PBMCs, sampled about 41 days after the first yellow fever vaccination. Receptors were obtained from a man aged 18 to 29 who received the YFV17D yellow fever vaccine.

The chain employs TRBV5-1 and TRBJ2-7; D ambiguous. CDR1 and CDR2 (germline): SGHRS, YFSETQ. The V gene lost 4 bases and the J gene lost 6 bases, with 14 bases spanning the gap. The CDR3 has 13 residues. The CDR3 reads CASSLDWVSEQYV. In DNA form, the CDR3 reads TGCGCCAGCAGCCTGGATTGGGTTTCCGAGCAGTACGTC.

This chain's CDR3 is CASSQQGTTNEKLFF. The CDR3 DNA follows: TGTGCCAGCAGCCAACAGGGCACAACTAATGAAAAACTGTTTTTT. The chain is built from TRBV4-2 and TRBJ1-4, with D possibly being TRBD1 (5 bases). The length of the CDR3 is 15 residues. V lost 2 bases and J 0 bases, leaving 7 bases between the germline ends. Germline V gene data show CDR1 as LGHNA and CDR2 as YNFKEQ.

This clonotype was recorded at least ten times. The CDR3 is CASSLDADSPLHF. CDR3 bases: TGTGCCAGCAGCTTAGATGCGGATTCACCCCTCCACTTT. The genes are TRBV7-9 and TRBJ1-6; no definite D call. CDR3 size: 13 residues. With 1 base removed from V and 8 bases from J, the gap between germline ends came to 6 bases. Germline values: CDR1 SEHNR, CDR2 FQNEAQ (reference sequence).

This clonotype was observed at least ten times. The rearrangement uses TRBV6-2 or TRBV6-3 and TRBJ2-5; perhaps TRBD2 as D (5 bases). Germline lookup yields CDR1 MNHEY and CDR2 SVGEGT. The length of the CDR3 is 14 residues. The V and J ends lost 6 bases and 1 base respectively, with 12 bases between them. CDR3 protein: CASSLGLFQETQYF. In nucleotides, the CDR3 is TGTGCCAGCAGCCTCGGACTGTTCCAAGAGACCCAGTACTTC.

This clonotype was found many times. The rearrangement joins TRBV28 to TRBJ2-4; 8 positions agree with TRBD2. V was pared by 5 bases and J by 7 bases, with 7 bases of the junction left unmatched. The CDR3 totals 14 residues. Germline CDR1 MDHEN, CDR2 SYDVKM. CDR3 sequence (DNA): TGTGCCAGCAGTACACTCGGGGGGGGGAACATTCAGTACTTC. This sequence encodes CASSTLGGGNIQYF.

This clonotype was seen repeatedly, ten times or more. The chain links TRBV7-2 to TRBJ2-7; 9 bases match TRBD2. Germline V gene data show CDR1 as SGHTA and CDR2 as FQGNSA. With V trimmed by 5 bases and J by 4 bases, 6 bases remained unmatched. This CDR3 comprises 14 residues. The CDR3 DNA is TGTGCCAGCAGCCCTGGCGGGGGGGTATACGAGCAGTACGTC. Translated: CASSPGGGVYEQYV.

This clonotype has at least ten counts. The V and J genes are TRBV6-1 and TRBJ1-2, with D possibly matching TRBD1 (5 bases). From germline, CDR1 is MNHNS and CDR2 SASEGT. V was pared by 6 bases and J by 2 bases, with 10 bases between. This CDR3 is built from 13 residues. CDR3 nucleotides: TGTGCCAGCAGCCTGACAGTAAACTATGGCTACACCTTC. It encodes CASSLTVNYGYTF.

This clonotype was observed many times. V and J are TRBV4-1 and TRBJ1-1; 10 bases agree with TRBD1. The V and J ends lost 5 bases and 0 bases, in that order; junction bases with no gene match: 6. The CDR3 contains 16 residues. Germline assignment: CDR1 MGHRA and CDR2 YSYEKL. CDR3 in amino acids: CASSKGQGVVNTEAFF. As DNA, the CDR3 is TGCGCCAGCAGCAAAGGACAGGGGGTGGTGAACACTGAAGCTTTCTTT.

There are many counts of this clonotype. This chain connects TRBV20-1 to TRBJ2-1, with 7 bases matching TRBD2. CDR1 is DFQATT, CDR2 SNEGSKA, per germline (reference sequence). The CDR3 has 14 amino acids. V was clipped by 6 bases and J by 4 bases; unmatched bases: 9. The CDR3 DNA is TGCAGTGCCGCTTCGCGGGGGTATTACAATGAGCAGTTCTTC. This gives the protein CSAASRGYYNEQFF.

This clonotype was found many times. J is TRBJ1-5 and V is TRBV29-1; D not resolved. V lost 3 bases, J lost 6 bases, and 15 bases lay in between. This CDR3 is 14 amino acids long. Germline values: CDR1 SQVTM, CDR2 ANQGSEA. The CDR3 region has the DNA TGCAGCGTTGATTCCGGGTTCGAGGGTCAGCCCCAGCATTTT. As protein: CSVDSGFEGQPQHF.

Concerning this clonotype itself: A read error may explain this, as a much larger clone is one base away. The chain links TRBV10-1 to TRBJ2-5, with D perhaps matching TRBD2 (5 bases). The germline V gene has CDR1 WNHNN and CDR2 SYGVQD (reference sequence). The CDR3 runs to 13 residues. Deletions cut 6 bases from V and 7 bases from J, with 15 bases between. The CDR3 nucleotides are TGCGCCAGCAGCCAAGGACTCCTAGGGACCCAGTACTTC. Amino acids: CASSQGLLGTQYF.

This clonotype was counted ten times or more. V gene TRBV4-1 combines with J gene TRBJ2-4; 7 bases match TRBD2. Germline V gene data show CDR1 as MGHRA and CDR2 as YSYEKL. Trimming took 2 bases from V and 2 from J; bases not matched to a gene: 9. The CDR3 totals 17 residues. Here the CDR3 reads CASSQLPGGTSKNIQYF. CDR3 nucleotide sequence: TGCGCCAGCAGCCAACTACCCGGGGGGACGTCCAAAAACATTCAGTACTTC.

The sample holds many counts of this clonotype. The V gene is TRBV12-3 or TRBV12-4, the J gene TRBJ2-5; 9 positions match TRBD1. This CDR3 contains 15 residues. The V and J ends lost 7 bases and 3 bases, in that order; junction bases with no gene match: 9. The CDR3 loop reads CASILTGGLEETQYF. The DNA of the CDR3 is TGTGCCAGCATCCTGACAGGGGGTCTGGAAGAGACCCAGTACTTC.

This clonotype was counted a few times. The CDR3 coding sequence is TGTGCCAGCAGCCCACTCCTCGGGGCCGAGCAGTACGTC. This sequence encodes CASSPLLGAEQYV. The rearrangement links TRBV12-3 or TRBV12-4 to TRBJ2-7; D is possibly TRBD1 or TRBD2 (5 bases each). V lost 6 bases to trimming and J lost 6 bases, with 15 bases between them. The length of the CDR3 is 13 residues.